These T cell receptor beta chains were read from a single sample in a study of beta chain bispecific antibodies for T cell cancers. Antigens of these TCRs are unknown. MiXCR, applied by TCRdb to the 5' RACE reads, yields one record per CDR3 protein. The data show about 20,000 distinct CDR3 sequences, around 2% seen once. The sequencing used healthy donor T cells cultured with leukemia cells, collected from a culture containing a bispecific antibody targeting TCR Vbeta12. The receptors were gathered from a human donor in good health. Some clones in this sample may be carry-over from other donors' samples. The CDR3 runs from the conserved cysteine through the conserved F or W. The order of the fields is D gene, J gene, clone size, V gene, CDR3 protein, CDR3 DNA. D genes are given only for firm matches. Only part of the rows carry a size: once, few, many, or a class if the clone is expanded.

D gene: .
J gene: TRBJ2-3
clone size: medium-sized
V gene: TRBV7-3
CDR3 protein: CASSFLGGTDTQYF
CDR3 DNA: TGTGCCAGCAGCTTTTTAGGGGGCACAGATACGCAGTATTTT

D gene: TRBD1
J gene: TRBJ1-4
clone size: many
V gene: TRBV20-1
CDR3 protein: CSAPQGMNEKLFF
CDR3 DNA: TGCAGTGCACCACAGGGGATGAATGAAAAACTGTTTTTT

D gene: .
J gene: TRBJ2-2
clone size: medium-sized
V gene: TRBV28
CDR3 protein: CASSLGYTGELFF
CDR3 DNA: TGTGCCAGCAGTTTAGGGTACACCGGGGAGCTGTTTTTT

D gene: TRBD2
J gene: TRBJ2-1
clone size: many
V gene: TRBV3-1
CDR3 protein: CASSRETSGDNEQFF
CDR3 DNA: TGTGCCAGCAGCCGTGAGACTAGCGGTGACAATGAGCAGTTCTTC

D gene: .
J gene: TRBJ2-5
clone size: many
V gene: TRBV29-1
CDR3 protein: CSVGSTETQYF
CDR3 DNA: TGCAGCGTTGGATCAACGGAGACCCAGTACTTC

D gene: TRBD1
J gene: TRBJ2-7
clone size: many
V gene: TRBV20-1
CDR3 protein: CSASGTGFYEQYF
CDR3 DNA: TGCAGTGCTTCCGGGACAGGGTTCTACGAGCAGTACTTC

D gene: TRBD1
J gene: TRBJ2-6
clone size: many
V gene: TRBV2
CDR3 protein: CASSAWTGGSGANVLTF
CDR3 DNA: TGTGCCAGCAGCGCCTGGACAGGCGGCTCTGGGGCCAACGTCCTGACTTTC

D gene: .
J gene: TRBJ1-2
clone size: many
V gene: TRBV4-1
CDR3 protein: CASSQEETGNYGYTF
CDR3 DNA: TGCGCCAGCAGCCAAGAAGAGACGGGAAACTATGGCTACACCTTC

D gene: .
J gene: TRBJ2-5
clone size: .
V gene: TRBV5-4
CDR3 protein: CASSSGETETQYF
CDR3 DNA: TGTGCCAGCAGCTCCGGAGAGACCGAGACCCAGTACTTC

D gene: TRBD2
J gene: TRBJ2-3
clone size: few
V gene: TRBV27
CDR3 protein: CASSSPWVGGGAADTQYF
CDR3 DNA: TGTGCCAGCAGTTCCCCTTGGGTTGGCGGGGGGGCAGCAGATACGCAGTATTTT

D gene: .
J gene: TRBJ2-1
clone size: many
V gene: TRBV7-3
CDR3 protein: CASSHALGTLTEQFF
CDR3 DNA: TGTGCCAGCAGCCATGCCCTCGGGACTTTGACTGAGCAGTTCTTC

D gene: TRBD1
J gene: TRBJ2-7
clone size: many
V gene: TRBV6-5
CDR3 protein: CASSPRDSPYEQYF
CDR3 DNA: TGTGCCAGCAGTCCCCGGGACAGTCCCTACGAGCAGTACTTC

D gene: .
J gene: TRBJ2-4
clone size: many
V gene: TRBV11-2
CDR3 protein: CASSSRDTPKNIQYF
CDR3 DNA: TGTGCCAGCAGCTCCCGGGACACTCCCAAAAACATTCAGTACTTC

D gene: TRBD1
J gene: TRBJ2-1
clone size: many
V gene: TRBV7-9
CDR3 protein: CASSLGQGRNNEQFF
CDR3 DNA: TGTGCCAGCAGCTTGGGACAGGGGCGCAACAATGAGCAGTTCTTC

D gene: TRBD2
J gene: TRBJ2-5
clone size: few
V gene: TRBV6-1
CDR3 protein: CASTGLDETQYF
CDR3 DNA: TGTGCCAGCACCGGACTAGACGAGACCCAGTACTTC

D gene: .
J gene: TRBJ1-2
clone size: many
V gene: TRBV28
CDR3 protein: CASSSVQGRSYGYTF
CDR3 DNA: TGTGCCAGCAGTTCCGTACAGGGTAGATCCTATGGCTACACCTTC

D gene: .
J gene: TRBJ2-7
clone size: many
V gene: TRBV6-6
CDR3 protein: CASSYSMGRGVHEQYF
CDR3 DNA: TGTGCCAGCAGTTACTCGATGGGGCGCGGAGTCCACGAGCAGTACTTC

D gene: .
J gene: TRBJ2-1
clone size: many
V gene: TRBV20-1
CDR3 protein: CSARGRGSSYNEQFF
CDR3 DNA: TGCAGTGCTAGAGGAAGGGGTAGCTCCTACAATGAGCAGTTCTTC

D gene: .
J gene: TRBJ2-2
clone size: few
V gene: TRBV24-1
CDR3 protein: CATSAPGELFF
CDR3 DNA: TGTGCCACCAGTGCCCCCGGGGAGCTGTTTTTT

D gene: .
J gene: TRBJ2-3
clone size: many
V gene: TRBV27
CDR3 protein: CASSLGPPEADTQYF
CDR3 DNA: TGTGCCAGCAGTTTAGGCCCTCCCGAGGCAGATACGCAGTATTTT

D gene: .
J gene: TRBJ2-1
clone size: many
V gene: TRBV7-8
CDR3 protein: CASSLRAYNEQFF
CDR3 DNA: TGTGCCAGCAGCTTACGGGCCTACAATGAGCAGTTCTTC

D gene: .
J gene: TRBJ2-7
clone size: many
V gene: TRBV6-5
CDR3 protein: CASSPTGSLMEQYF
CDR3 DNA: TGTGCCAGCAGCCCTACAGGGAGCTTAATGGAGCAGTACTTC

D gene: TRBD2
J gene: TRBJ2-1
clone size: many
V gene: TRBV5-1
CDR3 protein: CASSSGTSGGISSYNEQFF
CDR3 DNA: TGCGCCAGCAGCTCCGGGACTAGCGGGGGGATTAGCTCCTACAATGAGCAGTTCTTC

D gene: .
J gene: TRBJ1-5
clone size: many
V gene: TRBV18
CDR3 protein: CASSPGAQPQHF
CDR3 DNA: TGTGCCAGCTCACCGGGGGCTCAGCCCCAGCATTTT

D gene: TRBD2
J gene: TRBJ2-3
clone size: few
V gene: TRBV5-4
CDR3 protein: CASSLGLAGVTDTQYF
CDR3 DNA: TGTGCCAGCAGCTTAGGTCTAGCGGGGGTCACAGATACGCAGTATTTT

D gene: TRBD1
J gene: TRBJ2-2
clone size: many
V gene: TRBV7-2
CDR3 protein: CASSHDRETGELFF
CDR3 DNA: TGTGCCAGCAGCCACGACAGGGAAACCGGGGAGCTGTTTTTT

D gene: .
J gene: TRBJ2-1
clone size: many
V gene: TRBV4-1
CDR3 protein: CASSPHTAKTYNEQFF
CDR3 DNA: TGCGCCAGCAGCCCCCATACGGCGAAGACCTACAATGAGCAGTTCTTC

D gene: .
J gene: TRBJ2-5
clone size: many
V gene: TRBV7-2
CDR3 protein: CASSQGLQETQYF
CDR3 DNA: TGTGCCAGCAGCCAAGGGCTCCAAGAGACCCAGTACTTC

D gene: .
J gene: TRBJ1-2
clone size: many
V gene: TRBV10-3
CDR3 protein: CAITPPGGGYTF
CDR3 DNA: TGTGCCATCACCCCCCCGGGGGGAGGCTACACCTTC

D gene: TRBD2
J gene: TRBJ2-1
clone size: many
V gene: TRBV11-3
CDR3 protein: CASSSASGVYNEQFF
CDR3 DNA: TGTGCCAGCAGCTCAGCCAGCGGGGTGTACAATGAGCAGTTCTTC

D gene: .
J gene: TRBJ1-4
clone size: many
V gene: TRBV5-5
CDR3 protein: CASSLWDFDEKLFF
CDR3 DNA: TGTGCCAGCAGCTTGTGGGACTTTGATGAAAAACTGTTTTTT

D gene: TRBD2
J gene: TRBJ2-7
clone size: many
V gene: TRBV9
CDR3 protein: CASSAGGTSYEQYF
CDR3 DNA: TGTGCCAGCAGCGCCGGGGGGACCTCCTACGAGCAGTACTTC

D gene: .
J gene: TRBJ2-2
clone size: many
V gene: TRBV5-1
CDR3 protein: CASSRTSPNTGELFF
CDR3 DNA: TGCGCCAGCAGCCGTACTAGCCCCAACACCGGGGAGCTGTTTTTT

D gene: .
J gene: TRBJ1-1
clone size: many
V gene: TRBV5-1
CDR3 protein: CASSLFVSSREAFF
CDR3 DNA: TGCGCCAGCAGCTTGTTTGTCAGCTCACGAGAAGCTTTCTTT

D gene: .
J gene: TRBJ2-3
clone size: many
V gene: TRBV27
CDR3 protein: CASRLNTDTQYF
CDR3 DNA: TGTGCCAGCAGACTGAACACAGATACGCAGTATTTT

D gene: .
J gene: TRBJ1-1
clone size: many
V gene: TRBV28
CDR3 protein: CASSRPDTLTEAFF
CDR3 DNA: TGTGCCAGCAGTCGCCCGGACACCCTCACTGAAGCTTTCTTT

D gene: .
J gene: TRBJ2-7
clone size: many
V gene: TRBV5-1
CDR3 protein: CASSWAGGTYEQYF
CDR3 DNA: TGCGCCAGCAGCTGGGCCGGGGGAACCTACGAGCAGTACTTC

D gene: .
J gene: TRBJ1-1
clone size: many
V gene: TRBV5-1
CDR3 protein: CASSLEAEAFF
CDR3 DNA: TGCGCCAGCAGCTTGGAGGCTGAAGCTTTCTTT

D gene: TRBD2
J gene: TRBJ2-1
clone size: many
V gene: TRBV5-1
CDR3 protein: CASSLGRAGGFYNEQFF
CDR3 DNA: TGCGCCAGCAGCTTGGGGCGAGCGGGGGGCTTCTACAATGAGCAGTTCTTC

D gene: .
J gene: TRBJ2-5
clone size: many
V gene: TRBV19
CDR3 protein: CASSIALQETQYF
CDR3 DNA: TGTGCCAGTAGTATTGCCCTGCAAGAGACCCAGTACTTC

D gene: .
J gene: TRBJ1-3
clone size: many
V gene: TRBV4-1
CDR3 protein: CASSQAGFSGNTIYF
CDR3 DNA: TGCGCCAGCAGCCAGGCGGGCTTCTCTGGAAACACCATATATTTT

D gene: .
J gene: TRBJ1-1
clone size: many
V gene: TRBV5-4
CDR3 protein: CASSSVGNTEAFF
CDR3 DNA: TGTGCCAGCAGCTCCGTAGGGAACACTGAAGCTTTCTTT

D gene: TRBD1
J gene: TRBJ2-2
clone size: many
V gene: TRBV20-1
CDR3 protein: CSAPRGQVSGELFF
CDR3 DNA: TGCAGTGCCCCCCGGGGACAGGTCTCCGGGGAGCTGTTTTTT

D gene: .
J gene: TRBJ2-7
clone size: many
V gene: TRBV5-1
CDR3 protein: CASSLLRESYEQYF
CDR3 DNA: TGCGCCAGCAGCTTGTTGCGCGAAAGCTACGAGCAGTACTTC

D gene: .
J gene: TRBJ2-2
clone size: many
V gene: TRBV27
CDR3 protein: CASSRRGTGELFF
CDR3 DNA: TGTGCCAGCAGTAGAAGGGGTACTGGGGAGCTGTTTTTT

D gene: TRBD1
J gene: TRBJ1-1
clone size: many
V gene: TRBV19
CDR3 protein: CASAQGYGEAFF
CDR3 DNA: TGTGCCAGTGCACAGGGGTACGGTGAAGCTTTCTTT

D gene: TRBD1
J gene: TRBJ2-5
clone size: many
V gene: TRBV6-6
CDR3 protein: CASRHRDSMETQYF
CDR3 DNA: TGTGCCAGCAGGCACCGGGACAGTATGGAGACCCAGTACTTC

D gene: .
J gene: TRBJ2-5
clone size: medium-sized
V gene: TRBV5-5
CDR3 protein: CASSSRKTQYF
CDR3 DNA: TGTGCCAGCAGCTCGCGGAAAACCCAGTACTTC

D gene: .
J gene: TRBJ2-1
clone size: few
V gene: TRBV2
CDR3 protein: CASSARTRYGEQFF
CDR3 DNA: TGTGCCAGCAGTGCAAGGACAAGGTACGGTGAGCAGTTCTTC

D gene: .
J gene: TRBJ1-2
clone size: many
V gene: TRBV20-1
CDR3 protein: CSARSELANYGYTF
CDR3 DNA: TGCAGTGCTAGATCAGAATTAGCTAACTATGGCTACACCTTC

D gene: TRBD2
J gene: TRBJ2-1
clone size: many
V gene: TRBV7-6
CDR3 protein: CASSPHPGGQFF
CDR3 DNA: TGTGCCAGCAGCCCCCACCCGGGGGGGCAGTTCTTC

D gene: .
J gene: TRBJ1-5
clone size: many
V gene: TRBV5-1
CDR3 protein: CASSLGGDDSNQPQHF
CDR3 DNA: TGCGCCAGCAGCTTGGGAGGGGATGATAGCAATCAGCCCCAGCATTTT

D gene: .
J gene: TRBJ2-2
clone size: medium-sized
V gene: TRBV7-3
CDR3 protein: CASSPLGGTDGELFF
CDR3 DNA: TGTGCCAGCAGCCCCCTGGGGGGGACAGACGGGGAGCTGTTTTTT

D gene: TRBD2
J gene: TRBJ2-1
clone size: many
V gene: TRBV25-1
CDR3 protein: CASSDRLSGGDEQFF
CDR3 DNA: TGTGCCAGCAGTGATCGACTTAGCGGGGGGGACGAGCAGTTCTTC

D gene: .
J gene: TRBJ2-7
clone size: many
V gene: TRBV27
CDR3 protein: CASSFSQENEQYF
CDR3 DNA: TGTGCCAGCAGTTTCAGCCAGGAGAACGAGCAGTACTTC

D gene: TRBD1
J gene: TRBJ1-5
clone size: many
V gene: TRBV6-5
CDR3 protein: CASQRTGDRNQPQHF
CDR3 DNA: TGTGCCAGCCAAAGGACAGGGGACCGCAATCAGCCCCAGCATTTT

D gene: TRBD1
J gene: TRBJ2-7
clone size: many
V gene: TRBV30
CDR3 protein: CAWSTGQGAYEQYF
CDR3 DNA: TGTGCCTGGAGTACCGGACAGGGGGCCTACGAGCAGTACTTC

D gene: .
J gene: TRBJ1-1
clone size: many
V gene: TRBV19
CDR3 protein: CASSIGGFGNTEAFF
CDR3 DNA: TGTGCCAGTAGTATCGGAGGCTTCGGGAACACTGAAGCTTTCTTT